Listed here are 8 T cell receptor beta chains from one sample, sequenced in a study of T cells in Graves' hyperthyroidism and ophthalmopathy. Amplification of TCR beta CDR3 regions used RNA as the template. When the TCR CDR3 underwent first-round RT-PCR, the HTBI primer set was used. TCRdb reanalysed the multiplex PCR reads using MiXCR and keeps one entry per CDR3 protein. The data show about 500,000 distinct CDR3 sequences, 16% seen once. Source material: blood. All receptors derive from a woman between 18 and 29 years old with Graves' hyperthyroidism.

This clonotype was detected a few times. The chain joins TRBV30 to TRBJ1-1; 7 bases map to TRBD1. After removal of 7 bases from V and 5 bases from J, the junction contained 7 bases not matched to a gene. Germline loops: CDR1 GTSNPN, CDR2 SVGIG (reference sequence). This CDR3 is 12 amino acids long. The DNA for the CDR3 is TGTGCCTCAGACAGGGATACAACTGAAGCTTTCTTT. Translation: CASDRDTTEAFF. Combining the CDR3 with reference TRBV30 and TRBJ1-1 gives the whole variable domain SQTIHQWPATLVQPVGSPLSLECTVEGTSNPNLYWYRQAAGRGLQLLFYSVGIGQISSEVPQNLSASRPQDRQFILSSKKLLLSDSGFYLCASDRDTTEAFFGQGTRLTVV.

This clonotype appeared many times. CDR3 in amino acids: CASSLFGANYGYTF. CDR3 sequence (DNA): TGCGCCAGCAGCTTGTTCGGGGCAAACTATGGCTACACCTTC. The chain links TRBV5-1 to TRBJ1-2; maybe TRBD1 (5 bases). V was shortened by 1 base and J by 2 bases, with 9 bases between the two germline ends. The length of the CDR3 is 14 residues. The germline gives CDR1 SGHRS, CDR2 YFSETQ.

This clonotype has at least ten counts. The rearrangement links TRBV27 to TRBJ2-1, with D perhaps TRBD1 or TRBD2 (5 bases each). This CDR3 is built from 14 residues. Between the trimmed V and J ends, which lost 5 bases and 8 bases, there was a span of 16 bases. The germline V gene encodes CDR1 MNHEY and CDR2 SMNVEV (reference sequence). The CDR3 loop is CASSPGTFWDEQFF. DNA of the CDR3: TGTGCCAGCAGTCCTGGGACGTTTTGGGATGAGCAGTTCTTC.

This clonotype was picked up a small number of times. The chain has TRBV5-1 and TRBJ2-3; TRBD2 aligns across 13 bases. V lost 4 bases, J lost 3 bases, and 5 bases stayed unmatched. The CDR3 is 16 residues long. CDR1 is SGHRS and CDR2 is YFSETQ in the germline V gene. The DNA of the CDR3 is TGCGCCAGCAGCCTGACTAGCGGGGGGATGACAGATACGCAGTATTTT. Protein product: CASSLTSGGMTDTQYF.

This clonotype was found many times. The genes are TRBV28 and TRBJ1-1, with 9 bases that match TRBD1. The CDR3 contains 18 residues. Looked up from germline, CDR1 is MDHEN and CDR2 is SYDVKM. Trimming cost V 1 base and J 1 base; bases outside gene matches: 10. The chain's CDR3 is CASSLSAGTGRGNTEAFF. In nucleotides, the CDR3 is TGTGCCAGCAGTTTATCGGCCGGGACAGGGCGAGGGAACACTGAAGCTTTCTTT.

This clonotype was seen repeatedly, ten times or more. The chain links TRBV6-2 or TRBV6-3 to TRBJ1-2; TRBD1 aligns across 7 bases. The V gene end was trimmed by 8 bases and the J gene end by 2 bases; junction bases not matched to a gene: 5. The CDR3 extends over 13 amino acids. Per the germline V gene, CDR1 is MNHEY and CDR2 is SVGEGT. The DNA for the CDR3 is TGTGCCAGCTCGACAGGGTTCAACTATGGCTACACCTTC. This sequence encodes CASSTGFNYGYTF.

This clonotype was seen at least ten times. The J gene is TRBJ2-1, the V gene TRBV2; a possible D gene is TRBD1 (5 bases). The V gene lost 3 bases and the J gene lost 8 bases, with 17 bases spanning the gap. CDR3 length equals 15 residues. The germline CDR1 and CDR2 sequences are SNHLY and FYNNEI. The CDR3 reads CASSDVWGFSYEQFF. The CDR3, as DNA: TGTGCCAGCAGTGATGTGTGGGGCTTTAGCTATGAGCAGTTCTTC. Full variable domain (missing parts from reference TRBV2 and TRBJ2-1): EPEVTQTPSHQVTQMGQEVILRCVPISNHLYFYWYRQILGQKVEFLVSFYNNEISEKSEIFDDQFSVERPDGSNFTLKIRSTKLEDSAMYFCASSDVWGFSYEQFFGPGTRLTVL.

The chain is built from TRBV29-1 and TRBJ1-1, with D uncertain. CDR3 length: 12 residues. Trimming took off 5 bases at V and 4 bases at J, with 11 bases between the two ends. The germline CDR1 and CDR2 sequences are SQVTM and ANQGSEA. DNA for the CDR3: TGCAGCGTTATTCTCCTGGGCACTGAAGCTTTCTTT. Amino acids: CSVILLGTEAFF.